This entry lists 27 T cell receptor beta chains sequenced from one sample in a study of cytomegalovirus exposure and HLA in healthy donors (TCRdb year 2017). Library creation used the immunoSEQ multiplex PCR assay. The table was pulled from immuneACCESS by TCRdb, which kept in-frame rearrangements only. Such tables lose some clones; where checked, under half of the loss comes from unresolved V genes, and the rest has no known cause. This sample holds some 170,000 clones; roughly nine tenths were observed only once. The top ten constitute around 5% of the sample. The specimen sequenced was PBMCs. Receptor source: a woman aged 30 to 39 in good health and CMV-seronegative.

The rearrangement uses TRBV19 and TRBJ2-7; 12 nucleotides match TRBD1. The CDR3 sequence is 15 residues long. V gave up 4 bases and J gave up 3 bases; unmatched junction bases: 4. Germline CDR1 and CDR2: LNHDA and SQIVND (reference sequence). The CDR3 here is CASSRGTGGFYEQYF. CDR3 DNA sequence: TGTGCCAGTAGTAGAGGGACAGGGGGCTTCTACGAGCAGTACTTC.

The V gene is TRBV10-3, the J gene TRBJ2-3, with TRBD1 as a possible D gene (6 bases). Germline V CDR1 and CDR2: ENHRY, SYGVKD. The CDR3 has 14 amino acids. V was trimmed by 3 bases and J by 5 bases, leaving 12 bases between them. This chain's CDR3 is CAISDSLQGDTQYF. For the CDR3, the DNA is TGTGCCATCAGTGATTCCTTACAGGGAGATACGCAGTATTTT.

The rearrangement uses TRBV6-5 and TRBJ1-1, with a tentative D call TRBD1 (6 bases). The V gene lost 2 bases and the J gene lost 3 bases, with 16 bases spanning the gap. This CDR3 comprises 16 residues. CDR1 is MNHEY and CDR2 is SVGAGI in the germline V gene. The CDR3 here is CASSYHGGGVDTEAFF. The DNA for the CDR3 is TGTGCCAGCAGTTACCATGGAGGGGGGGTTGACACTGAAGCTTTCTTT.

CDR3 region: CASSHNPETWGFAEQFF. CDR3 DNA sequence: TGTGCCAGCAGCCATAACCCCGAGACCTGGGGTTTCGCTGAGCAGTTCTTC. The chain carries TRBV4-2 and TRBJ2-1; the D is unclear. Trimming shortened V by 3 bases and J by 9 bases, and 24 bases separated the two germline ends. The CDR3 spans 17 residues. Per germline, CDR1 LGHNA and CDR2 YNFKEQ.

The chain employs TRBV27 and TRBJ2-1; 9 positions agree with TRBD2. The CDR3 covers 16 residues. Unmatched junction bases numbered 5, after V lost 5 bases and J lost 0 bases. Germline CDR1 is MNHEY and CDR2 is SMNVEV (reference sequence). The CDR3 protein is CASSGSGRGSYNEQFF. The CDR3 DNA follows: TGTGCCAGCAGTGGTAGCGGGAGAGGCTCCTACAATGAGCAGTTCTTC.

The CDR3 loop reads CASRQTRLYEQYF. DNA of the CDR3: TGTGCCAGCAGACAGACCAGACTCTACGAGCAGTACTTC. The V and J genes are TRBV6-1 and TRBJ2-7; D gene uncertain. The V gene's germline CDR1 is MNHNS and CDR2 SASEGT. The V end was cut by 6 bases, the J end by 3 bases, with 12 bases between. The CDR3 totals 13 residues.

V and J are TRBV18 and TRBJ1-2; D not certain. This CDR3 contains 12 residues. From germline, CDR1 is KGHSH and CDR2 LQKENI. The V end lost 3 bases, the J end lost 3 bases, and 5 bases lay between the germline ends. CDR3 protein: CASSPIDYGYTF. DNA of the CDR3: TGTGCCAGCTCACCGATAGACTATGGCTACACCTTC. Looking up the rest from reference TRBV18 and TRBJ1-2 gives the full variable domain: NAGVMQNPRHLVRRRGQEARLRCSPMKGHSHVYWYRQLPEEGLKFMVYLQKENIIDESGMPKERFSAEFPKEGPSILRIQQVVRGDSAAYFCASSPIDYGYTFGSGTRLTVV.

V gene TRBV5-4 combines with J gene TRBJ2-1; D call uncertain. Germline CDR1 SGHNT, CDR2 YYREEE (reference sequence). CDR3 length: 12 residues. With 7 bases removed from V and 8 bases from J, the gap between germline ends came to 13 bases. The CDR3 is CASGHDTDEQFF. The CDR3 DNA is TGTGCCAGCGGGCACGATACGGATGAGCAGTTCTTC.

The CDR3, as DNA: TGTGCCATCACCCGGGACAGGGTCGGCTACGAGCAGTACTTC. Translating it yields CAITRDRVGYEQYF. This sequence joins TRBV10-3 and TRBJ2-7, with 9 bases lining up with TRBD1. The V segment lost 7 bases and the J segment 3 bases; nucleotides outside the gene matches: 7. This CDR3 is built from 14 residues. Looked up from germline, CDR1 is ENHRY and CDR2 is SYGVKD.

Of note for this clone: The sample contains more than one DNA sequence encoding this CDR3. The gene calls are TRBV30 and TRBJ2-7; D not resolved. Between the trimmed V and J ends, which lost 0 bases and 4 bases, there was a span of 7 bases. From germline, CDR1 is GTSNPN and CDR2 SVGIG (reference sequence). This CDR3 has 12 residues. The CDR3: CAWSVLGYEQYF. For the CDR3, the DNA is TGTGCCTGGAGTGTATTGGGGTACGAGCAGTACTTC. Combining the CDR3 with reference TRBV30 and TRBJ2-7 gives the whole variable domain SQTIHQWPATLVQPVGSPLSLECTVEGTSNPNLYWYRQAAGRGLQLLFYSVGIGQISSEVPQNLSASRPQDRQFILSSKKLLLSDSGFYLCAWSVLGYEQYFGPGTRLTVT.

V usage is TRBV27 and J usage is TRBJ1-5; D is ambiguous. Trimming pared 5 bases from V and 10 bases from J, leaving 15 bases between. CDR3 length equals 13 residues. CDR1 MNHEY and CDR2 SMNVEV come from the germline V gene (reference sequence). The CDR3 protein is CASSIQPGQPQHF. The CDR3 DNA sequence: TGTGCCAGCAGTATTCAACCCGGGCAACCCCAGCATTTT.

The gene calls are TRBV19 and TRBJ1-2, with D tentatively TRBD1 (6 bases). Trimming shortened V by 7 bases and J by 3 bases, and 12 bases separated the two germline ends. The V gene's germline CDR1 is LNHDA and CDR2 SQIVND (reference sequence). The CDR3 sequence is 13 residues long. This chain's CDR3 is CASTSDSHYGYTF. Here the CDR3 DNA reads TGTGCCAGTACCTCGGACAGTCACTATGGCTACACCTTC. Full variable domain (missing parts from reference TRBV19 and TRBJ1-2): DGGITQSPKYLFRKEGQNVTLSCEQNLNHDAMYWYRQDPGQGLRLIYYSQIVNDFQKGDIAEGYSVSREKKESFPLTVTSAQKNPTAFYLCASTSDSHYGYTFGSGTRLTVV.

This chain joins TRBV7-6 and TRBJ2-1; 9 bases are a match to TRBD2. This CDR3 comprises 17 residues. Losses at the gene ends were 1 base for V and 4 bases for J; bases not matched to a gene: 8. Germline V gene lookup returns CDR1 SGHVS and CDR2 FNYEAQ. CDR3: CASSLESGLAGYNEQFF. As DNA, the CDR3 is TGTGCCAGCAGCTTAGAGAGCGGGCTAGCGGGGTACAATGAGCAGTTCTTC.

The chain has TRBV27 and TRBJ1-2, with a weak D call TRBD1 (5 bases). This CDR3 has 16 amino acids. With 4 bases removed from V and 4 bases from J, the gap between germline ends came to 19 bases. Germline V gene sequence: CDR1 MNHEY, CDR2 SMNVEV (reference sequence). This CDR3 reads CASSSLGVGHGYGYTF. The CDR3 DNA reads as TGTGCCAGCAGTTCCCTTGGGGTGGGGCACGGCTATGGCTACACCTTC.

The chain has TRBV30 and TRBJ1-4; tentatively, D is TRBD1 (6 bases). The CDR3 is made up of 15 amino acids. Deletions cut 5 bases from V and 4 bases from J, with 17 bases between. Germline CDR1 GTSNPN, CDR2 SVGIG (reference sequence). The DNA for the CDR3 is TGTGCCTGGTCTAAAGGACAGAACTATAATGAAAAACTGTTTTTT. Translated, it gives CAWSKGQNYNEKLFF. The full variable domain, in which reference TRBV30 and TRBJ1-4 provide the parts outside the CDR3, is SQTIHQWPATLVQPVGSPLSLECTVEGTSNPNLYWYRQAAGRGLQLLFYSVGIGQISSEVPQNLSASRPQDRQFILSSKKLLLSDSGFYLCAWSKGQNYNEKLFFGSGTQLSVL.

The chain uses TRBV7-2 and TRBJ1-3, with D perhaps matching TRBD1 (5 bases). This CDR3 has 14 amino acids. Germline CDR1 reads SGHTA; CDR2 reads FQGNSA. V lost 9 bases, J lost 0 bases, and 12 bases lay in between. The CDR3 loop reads CASARGSSGNTIYF. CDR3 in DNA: TGTGCCAGTGCAAGGGGAAGCTCTGGAAACACCATATATTTT.

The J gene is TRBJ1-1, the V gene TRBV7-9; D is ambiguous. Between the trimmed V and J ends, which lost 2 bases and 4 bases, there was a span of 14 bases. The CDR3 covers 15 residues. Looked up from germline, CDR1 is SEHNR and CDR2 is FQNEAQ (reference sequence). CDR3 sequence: CASSLSLTGGTEAFF. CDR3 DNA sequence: TGTGCCAGCAGCTTATCCTTAACGGGCGGCACTGAAGCTTTCTTT.

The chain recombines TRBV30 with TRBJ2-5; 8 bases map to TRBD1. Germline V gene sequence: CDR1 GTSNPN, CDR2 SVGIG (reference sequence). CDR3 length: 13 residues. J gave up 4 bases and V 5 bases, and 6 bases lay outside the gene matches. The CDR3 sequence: CAWGQGNIETQYF. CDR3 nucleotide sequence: TGTGCCTGGGGACAGGGTAATATAGAGACCCAGTACTTC.

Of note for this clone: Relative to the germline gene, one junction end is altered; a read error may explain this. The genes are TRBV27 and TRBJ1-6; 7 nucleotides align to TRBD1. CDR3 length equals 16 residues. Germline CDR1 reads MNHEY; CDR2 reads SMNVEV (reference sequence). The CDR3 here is CASSYAGQLDNSPFHF. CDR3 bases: TGTGCCAGCAGTTACGCGGGACAGTTAGATAATTCACCCTTCCACTTT.

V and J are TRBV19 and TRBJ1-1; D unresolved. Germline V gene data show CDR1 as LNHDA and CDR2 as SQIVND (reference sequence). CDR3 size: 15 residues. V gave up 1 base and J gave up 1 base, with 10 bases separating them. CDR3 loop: CASSIGQLKNTEAFF. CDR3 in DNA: TGTGCCAGTAGTATAGGGCAACTCAAGAACACTGAAGCTTTCTTT.

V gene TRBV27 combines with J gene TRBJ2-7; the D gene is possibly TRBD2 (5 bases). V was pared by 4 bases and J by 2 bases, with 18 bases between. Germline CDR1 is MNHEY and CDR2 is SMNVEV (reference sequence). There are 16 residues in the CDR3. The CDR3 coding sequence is TGTGCCAGCAGTTCCTGGGGAGCGAACGTACCCTACGAGCAGTACTTC. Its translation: CASSSWGANVPYEQYF.

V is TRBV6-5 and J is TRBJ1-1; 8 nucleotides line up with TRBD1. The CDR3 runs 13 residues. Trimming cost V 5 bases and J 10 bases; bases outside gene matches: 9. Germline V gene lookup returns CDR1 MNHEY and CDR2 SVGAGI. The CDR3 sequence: CASSADRGSRAFF. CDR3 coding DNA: TGTGCCAGCAGTGCCGACAGGGGATCTCGAGCTTTCTTT.

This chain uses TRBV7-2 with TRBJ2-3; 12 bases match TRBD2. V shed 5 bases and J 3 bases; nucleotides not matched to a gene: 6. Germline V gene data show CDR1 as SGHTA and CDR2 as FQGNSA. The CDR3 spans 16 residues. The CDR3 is CASSGGTSGLTDTQYF. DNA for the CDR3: TGTGCCAGCAGCGGAGGGACTAGCGGGCTTACAGATACGCAGTATTTT.

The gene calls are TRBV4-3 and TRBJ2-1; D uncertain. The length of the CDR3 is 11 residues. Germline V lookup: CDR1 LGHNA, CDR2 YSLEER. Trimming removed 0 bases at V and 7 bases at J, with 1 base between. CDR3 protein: CASSQENEQFF. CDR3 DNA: TGCGCCAGCAGCCAAGAGAATGAGCAGTTCTTC.

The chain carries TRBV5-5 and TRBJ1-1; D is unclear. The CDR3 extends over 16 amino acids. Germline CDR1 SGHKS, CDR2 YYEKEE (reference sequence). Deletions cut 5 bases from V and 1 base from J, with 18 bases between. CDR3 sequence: CASRVRGMSTNTEAFF. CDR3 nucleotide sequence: TGTGCCAGCAGGGTCCGGGGTATGTCCACGAACACTGAAGCTTTCTTT.

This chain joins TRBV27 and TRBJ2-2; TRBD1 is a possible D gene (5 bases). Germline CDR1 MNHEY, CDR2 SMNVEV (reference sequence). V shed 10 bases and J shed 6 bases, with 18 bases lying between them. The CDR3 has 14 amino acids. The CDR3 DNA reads TGTGCCACCGTCGACAGCGTGGGGTCCGGGGAGCTGTTTTTT. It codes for CATVDSVGSGELFF.

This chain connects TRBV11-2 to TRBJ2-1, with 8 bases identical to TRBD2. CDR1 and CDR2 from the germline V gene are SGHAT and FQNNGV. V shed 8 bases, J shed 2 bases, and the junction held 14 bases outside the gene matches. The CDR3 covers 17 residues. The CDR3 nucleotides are TGTGCCAGCGGCCCGGGACGGGGGGGCCGCGCCTACAATGAGCAGTTCTTC. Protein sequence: CASGPGRGGRAYNEQFF.